This is a list of T cell receptor delta chains from one sample in a study of Vδ1+ human thymocytes. TCRdb re-called the multiplex PCR reads using CATT. The sample consists of some 25,000 delta-chain clones, 6% to 8% of them appearing once. Sequenced input: Vdelta1+ gamma-delta thymocytes from the thymus. The receptor source for this set is a girl less than two years old who had congenital heart surgery. Each CDR3 is given with its conserved first and last residue. A D gene is named only where the DNA matches it firmly. Clone size is shown for a subset of rows, as once, few, many or a class of expanded clone.

V: TRDV1
D: -
J: TRDJ1
size: -
CDR3: CALGKGGNCYTDKLIF
DNA: TGTGCTCTTGGGAAGGGGGGGAACTGCTACACCGATAAACTCATCTTT

V: TRDV1
D: TRDD3
J: TRDJ1
size: few
CDR3: CALGEILPCTGGYGSTTEKLIF
DNA: TGTGCTCTTGGGGAAATCCTCCCCTGTACTGGGGGATACGGATCGACCACTGAGAAACTCATCTTT

V: TRDV1
D: TRDD3
J: TRDJ1
size: few
CDR3: CALGEVGSLLPSGGRDKLIF
DNA: TGTGCTCTTGGGGAAGTAGGAAGCCTCCTACCCTCTGGGGGACGCGATAAACTCATCTTT

V: TRDV1
D: -
J: TRDJ1
size: few
CDR3: CALGVKVSRGPGTDKLIF
DNA: TGTGCTCTTGGGGTTAAAGTCTCCCGGGGACCTGGCACCGATAAACTCATCTTT

V: TRDV1
D: -
J: TRDJ1
size: -
CDR3: CALGELFLDKLIF
DNA: TGTGCTCTTGGGGAACTCTTCCTGGATAAACTCATCTTT

V: TRDV1
D: TRDD3
J: TRDJ1
size: -
CDR3: CALGQTQTLGGYTDKLIF
DNA: TGTGCTCTTGGCCAAACGCAAACGCTTGGGGGATACACCGATAAACTCATCTTT

V: TRDV1
D: TRDD3
J: TRDJ1
size: -
CDR3: CALGEQLLGDREADKLIF
DNA: TGTGCTCTTGGGGAACAGTTACTGGGGGATCGGGAGGCCGATAAACTCATCTTT

V: TRDV1
D: TRDD3
J: TRDJ1
size: few
CDR3: CALGENRTGGYTDKLIF
DNA: TGTGCTCTTGGGGAAAACCGTACTGGGGGATACACCGATAAACTCATCTTT

V: TRDV1
D: TRDD3
J: TRDJ1
size: -
CDR3: CALGEPRVPYWGIGGSTDKLIF
DNA: TGTGCTCTTGGGGAACCACGGGTCCCCTACTGGGGGATAGGAGGATCCACCGATAAACTCATCTTT

V: TRDV1
D: TRDD2
J: TRDJ1
size: few
CDR3: CALGAHSSYAVLGSEGDDKLIF
DNA: TGTGCTCTTGGGGCCCATTCTTCCTACGCTGTACTGGGCTCTGAGGGTGACGATAAACTCATCTTT

V: TRDV1
D: -
J: TRDJ1
size: -
CDR3: CALLCYAELGTLYTDKLIF
DNA: TGTGCTCTTCTCTGCTATGCCGAGCTGGGGACCTTGTACACCGATAAACTCATCTTT

V: TRDV1
D: TRDD3
J: TRDJ1
size: few
CDR3: CALGESLLGEDTDKLIF
DNA: TGTGCTCTTGGGGAATCCCTACTGGGGGAGGACACCGATAAACTCATCTTT

V: TRDV1
D: -
J: TRDJ1
size: -
CDR3: CALGASITHPRDWYTDKLIF
DNA: TGTGCTCTTGGGGCCTCAATCACTCACCCGCGGGACTGGTACACCGATAAACTCATCTTT

V: TRDV1
D: -
J: TRDJ1
size: -
CDR3: CALGKQFFPYYDKLIF
DNA: TGTGCTCTTGGGAAACAGTTCTTCCCCTATTACGATAAACTCATCTTT

V: TRDV1
D: TRDD3
J: TRDJ1
size: -
CDR3: CALGDFLLPLLGDTHTDKLIF
DNA: TGTGCTCTTGGGGATTTCCTACTCCCTTTACTGGGGGATACGCACACCGATAAACTCATCTTT

V: TRDV1
D: -
J: TRDJ1
size: -
CDR3: CALGELHHPVEPYTDKLIF
DNA: TGTGCTCTTGGGGAACTCCACCACCCGGTCGAACCCTACACCGATAAACTCATCTTT

V: TRDV1
D: -
J: TRDJ1
size: few
CDR3: CALGDAPQRPSLYWGKNTDKLIF
DNA: TGTGCTCTTGGGGACGCCCCCCAAAGGCCTTCCCTTTACTGGGGTAAAAACACCGATAAACTCATCTTT

V: TRDV1
D: TRDD3
J: TRDJ1
size: -
CDR3: CALGAPRGLGDTDKLIF
DNA: TGTGCTCTTGGGGCCCCGAGGGGACTGGGGGATACCGATAAACTCATCTTT

V: TRDV1
D: TRDD2
J: TRDJ1
size: few
CDR3: CALGKEAFLEKYTDKLIF
DNA: TGTGCTCTTGGGAAAGAGGCCTTCCTGGAGAAGTACACCGATAAACTCATCTTC

V: TRDV2
D: TRDD3
J: TRDJ1
size: few
CDR3: CACEAGGYSYTDKLIF
DNA: TGTGCCTGTGAAGCTGGGGGATACTCTTACACCGATAAACTCATCTTT

V: TRDV1
D: TRDD3
J: TRDJ1
size: -
CDR3: CALGERRPGLGRYTDKLIF
DNA: TGTGCTCTTGGGGAAAGACGGCCTGGACTGGGGCGGTACACCGATAAACTCATCTTT

V: TRDV1
D: TRDD3
J: TRDJ1
size: -
CDR3: CALGESGSVLGDTDTDKLIF
DNA: TGTGCTCTTGGGGAATCTGGGTCCGTACTGGGGGATACGGACACCGATAAACTCATCTTT

V: TRDV1
D: TRDD3
J: TRDJ1
size: -
CDR3: CALGDHLTIHGYESKLIF
DNA: TGTGCTCTTGGGGACCACTTAACCATACACGGATACGAATCCAAACTCATCTTT

V: TRDV1
D: TRDD3
J: TRDJ1
size: few
CDR3: CALGESVPRGIRRVTDKLIF
DNA: TGTGCTCTTGGGGAATCGGTTCCTCGGGGGATACGCAGAGTGACCGATAAACTCATCTTT

V: TRDV1
D: -
J: TRDJ1
size: -
CDR3: CALGNPPRPRTDKLIF
DNA: TGTGCTCTTGGGAACCCCCCTAGACCCCGGACCGATAAACTCATCTTT

V: TRDV1
D: TRDD3
J: TRDJ1
size: few
CDR3: CALGESTGGLTDKLIF
DNA: TGTGCTCTTGGGGAATCGACTGGGGGACTCACCGATAAACTCATCTTT

V: TRDV1
D: TRDD3
J: TRDJ1
size: few
CDR3: CALGELVLGDTPDKLIF
DNA: TGTGCTCTTGGGGAACTAGTACTGGGGGATACCCCCGATAAACTCATCTTT

V: TRDV1
D: -
J: TRDJ1
size: -
CDR3: CALGPATDKLIF
DNA: TGTGCTCTTGGGCCTGCCACCGATAAACTCATCTTT